This note documents a single T cell receptor (beta chain) sequence. This clone's antigen is unknown. No quality values exist for individual bases; no much larger clone is one base distant. Taken from cysteine to phenylalanine, the CDR3 has 17 residues. Of the read, only the CDR3 DNA is kept; its 51 bases are in frame from base 1. Per the germline V gene, MGHRA is the CDR1 and YSYEKL is the CDR2. Relative to germline, V is missing 0 bases and J is missing 8 bases, with 12 bases of the junction outside any gene match. Library construction relied on the immunoSEQ multiplex PCR assay. TCRdb stores this immuneACCESS table with in-frame sequences only. Part of the clones is absent; in the studies checked, under half of the shortfall reflects unresolved V genes, and no reason is known for the rest. For this sample there are about 100,000 clones; less than 90% appear just once. The ten largest clones add up to about 18% of the sample.

The sample belongs to a study of control samples from healthy donors and cancer patients (dated by TCRdb to between 2020 and 2021). This sequence originates from a woman between 50 and 59 years old in good health. The sequencing input was blood. The chain uses TRBV4-1 and TRBJ2-1, with 8 junctional bases fitting TRBD2. The nucleotide sequence reads as follows: TGCGCCAGCAGCCAAGATCGAGGACTAGCCTCTAAGGATGAGCAGTTCTTC. It codes for CASSQDRGLASKDEQFF.